This T cell receptor (beta chain) came from a study of blood T cell repertoires in COVID-19. Overall study: Samples came from the United States, Italy and Spain, spanning acute and convalescent COVID-19. In each case, the material was cDNA or gDNA derived from T cells, B-cell-depleted T cells, or PBMCs.

The data were produced by immunoSEQ multiplex PCR, yet TCRdb's version contains in-frame clones alone and is incomplete. Of about 360,000 clones listed, about 89% are singletons. Concerning this clone itself: Additional DNA sequences in this sample encode the identical CDR3.

Membership in each cohort depended on participant-reported clinical history. This CDR3 is built from 14 residues. Germline V gene data show CDR1 as MNHEY and CDR2 as SMNVEV (reference sequence). Trimming shortened V by 3 bases and J by 1 base, and 9 bases separated the two germline ends. The sample consisted of PBMCs or T cells enriched from blood (not recorded which). This clonotype originated in a man aged 35-49 years in a cohort exposed to, infected with or recovered from COVID-19 (not recorded which). This chain uses TRBV27 with TRBJ1-1, with unresolved D. This CDR3 reads CASSLATPNTEAFF. The DNA of the CDR3 is TGTGCCAGCAGTTTGGCCACACCGAACACTGAAGCTTTCTTT.